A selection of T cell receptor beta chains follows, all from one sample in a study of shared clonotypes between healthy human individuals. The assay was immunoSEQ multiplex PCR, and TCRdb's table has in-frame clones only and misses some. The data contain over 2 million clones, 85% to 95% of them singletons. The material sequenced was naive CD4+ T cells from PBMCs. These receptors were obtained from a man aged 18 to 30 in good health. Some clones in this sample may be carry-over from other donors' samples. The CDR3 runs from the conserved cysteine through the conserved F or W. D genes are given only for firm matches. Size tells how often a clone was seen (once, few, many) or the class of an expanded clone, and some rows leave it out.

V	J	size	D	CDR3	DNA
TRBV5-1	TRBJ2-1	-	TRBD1	CASSSTGTGLLNEQFF	TGCGCCAGCAGCTCTACGGGGACAGGGTTATTGAATGAGCAGTTCTTC
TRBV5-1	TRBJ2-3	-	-	CASSPTAGPTDTQYF	TGCGCCAGCAGCCCGACGGCGGGACCCACAGATACGCAGTATTTT
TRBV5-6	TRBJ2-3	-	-	CASSLSPGSTDTQYF	TGTGCCAGCAGCTTGTCGCCGGGGAGCACAGATACGCAGTATTTT
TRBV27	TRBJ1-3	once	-	CASSPTRQIGYGNTIYF	TGTGCCAGCAGTCCAACCCGACAGATAGGGTATGGAAACACCATATATTTT
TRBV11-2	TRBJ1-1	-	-	CASSPPRGVPSDAFF	TGTGCCAGCAGCCCCCCGAGAGGGGTCCCCTCAGATGCTTTCTTT
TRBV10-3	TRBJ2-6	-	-	CAISPNVFGSGANVLTF	TGTGCCATCAGTCCGAATGTATTCGGGTCTGGGGCCAACGTCCTGACTTTC
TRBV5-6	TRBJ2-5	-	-	CASSVFGAGETQYF	TGTGCCAGCAGCGTGTTCGGGGCCGGGGAGACCCAGTACTTC
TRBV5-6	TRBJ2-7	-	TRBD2	CASSFFGPGRYEQYF	TGTGCCAGCAGCTTTTTTGGTCCCGGGAGGTACGAGCAGTACTTC
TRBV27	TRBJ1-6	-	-	CASSRQGDYSPLHF	TGTGCCAGCAGTCGTCAGGGTGACTATTCACCCCTCCACTTT
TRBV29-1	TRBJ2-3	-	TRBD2	CSVPPLRGSTDTQYF	TGCAGCGTACCTCCTTTGCGGGGGAGCACAGATACGCAGTATTTT
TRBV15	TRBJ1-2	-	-	CATSRELTVYGYTF	TGTGCCACCAGCAGAGAGTTGACGGTCTATGGCTACACCTTC
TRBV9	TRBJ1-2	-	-	CASSVAGTNSWYGYTF	TGTGCCAGCAGCGTAGCCGGGACAAACTCGTGGTATGGCTACACCTTC
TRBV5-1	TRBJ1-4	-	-	CASSLAPGNEKLFF	TGCGCCAGCAGCTTGGCCCCAGGGAATGAAAAACTGTTTTTT
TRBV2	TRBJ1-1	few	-	CASRTGNTEAFF	TGTGCCAGCAGGACAGGGAACACTGAAGCTTTCTTT
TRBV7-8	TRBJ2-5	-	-	CASRKGFQETQYF	TGTGCCAGCAGAAAGGGCTTCCAAGAGACCCAGTACTTC
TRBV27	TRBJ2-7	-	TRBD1	CASSLSRGPYEQYF	TGTGCCAGCAGTTTATCCAGGGGGCCCTACGAGCAGTACTTC
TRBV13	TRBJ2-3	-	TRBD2	CASSFLAGAPTDTQYF	TGTGCCAGCAGCTTTTTAGCGGGAGCACCCACAGATACGCAGTATTTT
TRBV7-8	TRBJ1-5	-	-	CASSLVYAGRQPQHF	TGTGCCAGCAGCTTAGTGTACGCAGGCCGGCAGCCCCAGCATTTT